A single sample is the source of the 26 T cell receptor beta chains below, sequenced in a study of T cell responses to AZD1222 COVID-19 vaccine. This table comes from immunoSEQ multiplex PCR, and its TCRdb copy is limited to in-frame clones, with some not included. The table shows around 150,000 clones, with approximately 92% occurring only once. Here the sequenced sample was peripheral blood, taken 28 days after the second AZD1222 dose. The source is an adult who received the AZD1222 COVID-19 vaccine.

The J gene is TRBJ2-1, the V gene TRBV5-4, with a possible D match to TRBD2 (6 bases). Trimming pared 7 bases from V and 7 bases from J, leaving 12 bases between. Germline loops: CDR1 SGHNT, CDR2 YYREEE (reference sequence). This CDR3 region has 12 residues. The CDR3 DNA reads TGTGCCAGCGAAAGCCGGGGGAATGAGCAGTTCTTC. The encoded protein is CASESRGNEQFF.

The CDR3 loop reads CASSIETSRYEQYF. The CDR3 DNA reads TGTGCCAGTAGTATAGAGACTAGCAGATACGAGCAGTACTTC. The V gene is TRBV19, the J gene TRBJ2-7, with 7 nucleotides matching TRBD2. Trimming took 0 bases from V and 4 from J; bases not matched to a gene: 3. Germline loops: CDR1 LNHDA, CDR2 SQIVND (reference sequence). The CDR3 extends over 14 amino acids.

The chain uses TRBV2 and TRBJ2-7; D not resolved. Per germline, CDR1 SNHLY and CDR2 FYNNEI. The CDR3 has 14 amino acids. The V and J ends lost 9 bases and 0 bases respectively, with 15 bases between them. CDR3 in amino acids: CASTAAVSSYEQYF. The CDR3 DNA is TGTGCCAGTACTGCGGCTGTAAGCTCCTACGAGCAGTACTTC.

This rearrangement joins TRBV7-9 to TRBJ1-2; the match to TRBD1 covers 7 bases. The trim removed 3 bases at V and 3 bases at J, leaving 10 bases unmatched. The germline CDR1 and CDR2 sequences are SEHNR and FQNEAQ (reference sequence). The CDR3 totals 16 residues. This chain's CDR3 is CASSFARDSSHYGYTF. CDR3 DNA sequence: TGTGCCAGCAGCTTCGCACGGGACAGTTCTCACTATGGCTACACCTTC.

This clone was seen only once. V and J are TRBV28 and TRBJ2-7; 9 bases are shared with TRBD1. Losses at the gene ends were 6 bases for V and 5 bases for J; bases not matched to a gene: 14. The CDR3 contains 16 residues. Germline V gene data show CDR1 as MDHEN and CDR2 as SYDVKM. The CDR3: CASSSPGQGSINEQYF. CDR3 sequence (DNA): TGTGCCAGCAGCTCCCCAGGACAGGGGAGTATAAACGAGCAGTACTTC.

V usage is TRBV7-3 and J usage is TRBJ2-7; 7 nucleotides agree with TRBD2. The V gene end was trimmed by 1 base and the J gene end by 3 bases; junction bases not matched to a gene: 6. The CDR3 runs 15 residues. In germline, CDR1 is SGHTA, CDR2 FQGTGA. CDR3 nucleotide sequence: TGTGCCAGCAGCTTAAAGGCGGGAGTGGTCTACGAGCAGTACTTC. This translates into CASSLKAGVVYEQYF.

This clone showed up just once. The chain employs TRBV19 and TRBJ1-2; TRBD1 might be the D (5 bases). CDR3 length: 14 residues. V was shortened by 4 bases and J by 2 bases, with 11 bases between the two germline ends. Germline assignment: CDR1 LNHDA and CDR2 SQIVND (reference sequence). The CDR3 here is CASSSPSGNYGYTF. As DNA, the CDR3 is TGTGCCAGTAGTAGCCCCTCAGGGAACTATGGCTACACCTTC. Supplemented by reference TRBV19 and TRBJ1-2, the full variable domain reads DGGITQSPKYLFRKEGQNVTLSCEQNLNHDAMYWYRQDPGQGLRLIYYSQIVNDFQKGDIAEGYSVSREKKESFPLTVTSAQKNPTAFYLCASSSPSGNYGYTFGSGTRLTVV.

The chain couples TRBV27 to TRBJ1-4, with 8 bases identical to TRBD1. This CDR3 has 13 amino acids. Germline CDR1 and CDR2: MNHEY and SMNVEV (reference sequence). The V gene end was trimmed by 8 bases and the J gene end by 8 bases; junction bases not matched to a gene: 7. The CDR3 sequence: CASQGQGNEKLFF. CDR3 DNA sequence: TGTGCCAGCCAAGGACAGGGCAACGAAAAACTGTTTTTT.

The rearrangement links TRBV28 to TRBJ1-1; D ambiguous. Per the germline V gene, CDR1 is MDHEN and CDR2 is SYDVKM. V was clipped by 1 base and J by 5 bases, with 17 bases between them. The CDR3 extends over 16 amino acids. CDR3 sequence: CASSLYPKGTGTEAFF. In DNA form, the CDR3 reads TGTGCCAGCAGTTTATACCCTAAGGGCACGGGGACTGAAGCTTTCTTT.

CDR3 protein: CASSPPTGTEAFF. The DNA for the CDR3 is TGTGCCAGCAGCCCCCCTACCGGCACTGAAGCTTTCTTT. The chain combines TRBV7-9 with TRBJ1-1; D call uncertain. The CDR3 covers 13 residues. V was clipped by 5 bases and J by 4 bases, with 11 bases between them. CDR1 is SEHNR and CDR2 is FQNEAQ in the germline V gene (reference sequence).

The chain carries TRBV28 and TRBJ2-7; 10 bases agree with TRBD2. Trimming took 5 bases from V and 0 from J; bases not matched to a gene: 4. The germline CDR1 and CDR2 sequences are MDHEN and SYDVKM. The CDR3 sequence is 15 residues long. The CDR3 here is CASSQAGGSSYEQYF. For the CDR3, the DNA is TGTGCCAGCAGTCAAGCGGGAGGGAGCTCCTACGAGCAGTACTTC.

This clone has only one observation. The chain has TRBV10-3 and TRBJ2-7; the match to TRBD1 covers 7 bases. The junction had 8 bases not matched to a gene; V was cut back by 7 bases and J by 5 bases. This CDR3 region has 13 residues. CDR1 and CDR2 from the germline V gene are ENHRY and SYGVKD. CDR3 protein: CAITSDRSDEQYF. CDR3 bases: TGTGCCATCACCTCGGACAGGAGCGACGAGCAGTACTTC.

The chain employs TRBV7-2 and TRBJ1-1, with D unresolved. Germline V gene lookup returns CDR1 SGHTA and CDR2 FQGNSA. The CDR3 loop spans 14 amino acids. V shed 0 bases and J shed 2 bases, with 7 bases lying between them. The DNA of the CDR3 is TGTGCCAGCAGCTTAGCAGGGTTTAACACTGAAGCTTTCTTT. Translating gives CASSLAGFNTEAFF.

The chain links TRBV19 to TRBJ2-2; possible D gene TRBD2, 6 bases. Trimming took off 7 bases at V and 7 bases at J, with 22 bases between the two ends. This CDR3 contains 16 residues. The germline V gene has CDR1 LNHDA and CDR2 SQIVND (reference sequence). The CDR3 sequence: CASKRSVGREGGELFF. In DNA, the CDR3 is TGTGCCAGTAAACGTTCTGTCGGGCGGGAAGGCGGGGAGCTGTTTTTT.

This sequence joins TRBV30 and TRBJ1-3; tentatively, D is TRBD1 (5 bases). The V end lost 0 bases, the J end lost 2 bases, and 11 bases lay between the germline ends. The CDR3 covers 15 residues. Germline values: CDR1 GTSNPN, CDR2 SVGIG (reference sequence). This chain's CDR3 is CAWSVSTVPGNTIYF. In DNA form, the CDR3 reads TGTGCCTGGAGTGTTTCGACAGTCCCTGGAAACACCATATATTTT.

The chain joins TRBV18 to TRBJ2-2, with TRBD2 matching 7 bases. With 3 bases clipped from V and 4 bases from J, the junction kept 5 bases outside the gene matches. Germline loops: CDR1 KGHSH, CDR2 LQKENI. The CDR3 covers 15 residues. In DNA form, the CDR3 reads TGTGCCAGCTCACCGACTAGCCCGGGCACCGGGGAGCTGTTTTTT. Translated, it gives CASSPTSPGTGELFF.

The V and J genes are TRBV24-1 and TRBJ1-2; 9 bases map to TRBD1. The CDR3 is 17 amino acids. Germline CDR1 reads KGHDR; CDR2 reads SFDVKD. The ends lost 2 bases at V and 3 bases at J; junction bases unmatched: 9. The CDR3 loop is CATSDSPGQGGDYGYTF. CDR3 DNA sequence: TGTGCCACCAGTGATTCGCCGGGACAGGGAGGGGACTATGGCTACACCTTC.

V usage is TRBV30 and J usage is TRBJ1-6, with D hard to call. The germline V and J ends were trimmed by 3 bases and 8 bases, with 14 bases remaining between them. The CDR3 has 14 residues. Germline V CDR1 and CDR2: GTSNPN, SVGIG (reference sequence). CDR3 nucleotides: TGTGCCTGGAGACCCAGCGGGTCGGATTCACCCCTCCACTTT. Its translation is CAWRPSGSDSPLHF.

The V call is TRBV19, the J call TRBJ1-2; 7 nucleotides line up with TRBD1. Germline V lookup: CDR1 LNHDA, CDR2 SQIVND (reference sequence). The CDR3 loop spans 13 amino acids. The V and J ends lost 2 bases and 7 bases, in that order; junction bases with no gene match: 4. CDR3 sequence (DNA): TGTGCCAGTAGTATATTTGAGGGGGCTGGCTACACCTTC. Its translation is CASSIFEGAGYTF.

This chain connects TRBV6-1 to TRBJ2-7; no clear D gene. Trimming took off 1 base at V and 0 bases at J, with 7 bases between the two ends. Germline-derived CDR1 and CDR2 are MNHNS and SASEGT. The CDR3 is made up of 14 amino acids. CDR3 in DNA: TGTGCCAGCAGTGAAGTGGGGTTCTCCTACGAGCAGTACTTC. This sequence encodes CASSEVGFSYEQYF.

The rearrangement joins TRBV5-6 to TRBJ2-3; D not resolved. Germline values: CDR1 SGHDT, CDR2 YYEEEE. This CDR3 spans 13 amino acids. V was shortened by 1 base and J by 0 bases, with 3 bases between the two germline ends. Here the CDR3 reads CASSLPSTDTQYF. For the CDR3, the DNA is TGTGCCAGCAGCTTGCCTAGCACAGATACGCAGTATTTT.

The genes are TRBV3-1 (or the pseudogene TRBV3-2) and TRBJ2-1, with 10 bases that match TRBD2. The CDR3 totals 15 residues. The V gene end was trimmed by 5 bases and the J gene end by 5 bases; junction bases not matched to a gene: 6. Germline V CDR1 and CDR2: LGHDT, YNNKEL (reference sequence). CDR3 in DNA: TGTGCCAGCAGCGACACGACTAGCGGGCACAATGAGCAGTTCTTC. This gives the protein CASSDTTSGHNEQFF.

CDR3 protein: CASSPIASTSGSVSGDTQYF. The CDR3, as DNA: TGTGCCAGCAGCCCAATAGCCAGTACTAGCGGGAGTGTATCGGGAGATACGCAGTATTTT. The chain links TRBV7-8 to TRBJ2-3; 11 nucleotides match TRBD2. The germline V gene has CDR1 SGHVS and CDR2 FQNEAQ. The CDR3 runs to 20 residues. V lost 5 bases to trimming and J lost 5 bases; unmatched junction nucleotides: 21.

J is TRBJ2-2 and V is TRBV28; 9 nucleotides match TRBD1. Germline V gene sequence: CDR1 MDHEN, CDR2 SYDVKM. The trim removed 5 bases at V and 3 bases at J, leaving 1 base unmatched. This CDR3 is 14 amino acids long. Here the CDR3 DNA reads TGTGCCAGCAGTCGGACAGGGGACACCGGGGAGCTGTTTTTT. This translates into CASSRTGDTGELFF.

J is TRBJ1-1 and V is TRBV27; 8 positions agree with TRBD1. The germline gives CDR1 MNHEY, CDR2 SMNVEV (reference sequence). The CDR3 contains 17 residues. V lost 7 bases and J lost 3; bases outside the gene matches: 16. CDR3 sequence (DNA): TGTGCCAGCATCTCTCGTTGGACAGGGAGGGTCGACACTGAAGCTTTCTTT. Translating gives CASISRWTGRVDTEAFF.

The chain employs TRBV12-3 or TRBV12-4 and TRBJ2-7; D not resolved. V was pared by 5 bases and J by 2 bases, with 7 bases between. This CDR3 contains 12 residues. The CDR3 loop reads CASSPLTYEQYF. CDR3 nucleotides: TGTGCCAGCAGTCCTCTAACCTACGAGCAGTACTTC.